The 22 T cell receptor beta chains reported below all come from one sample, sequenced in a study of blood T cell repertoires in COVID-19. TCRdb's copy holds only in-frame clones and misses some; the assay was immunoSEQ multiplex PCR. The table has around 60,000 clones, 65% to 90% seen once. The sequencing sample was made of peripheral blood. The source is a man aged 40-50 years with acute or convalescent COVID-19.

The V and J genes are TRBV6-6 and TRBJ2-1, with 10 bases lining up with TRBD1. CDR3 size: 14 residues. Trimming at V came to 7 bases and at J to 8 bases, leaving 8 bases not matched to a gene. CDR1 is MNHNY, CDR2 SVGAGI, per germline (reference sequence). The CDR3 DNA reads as TGTGCCAGCACCCCGGGACAGGGGTGGGATGAGCAGTTCTTC. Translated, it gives CASTPGQGWDEQFF.

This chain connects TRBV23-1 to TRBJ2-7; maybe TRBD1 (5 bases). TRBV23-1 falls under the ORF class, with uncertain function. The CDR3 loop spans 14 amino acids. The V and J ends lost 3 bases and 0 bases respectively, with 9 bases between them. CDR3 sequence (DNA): TGCGCCAGCAGTCAGCGTGACAGCTCCTACGAGCAGTACTTC. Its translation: CASSQRDSSYEQYF.

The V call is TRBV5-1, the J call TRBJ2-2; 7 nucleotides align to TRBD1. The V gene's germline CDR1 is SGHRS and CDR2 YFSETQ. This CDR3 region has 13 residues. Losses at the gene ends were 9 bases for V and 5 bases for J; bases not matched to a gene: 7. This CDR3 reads CATRQGGTGELFF. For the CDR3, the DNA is TGCGCCACTCGACAGGGCGGGACCGGGGAGCTGTTTTTT.

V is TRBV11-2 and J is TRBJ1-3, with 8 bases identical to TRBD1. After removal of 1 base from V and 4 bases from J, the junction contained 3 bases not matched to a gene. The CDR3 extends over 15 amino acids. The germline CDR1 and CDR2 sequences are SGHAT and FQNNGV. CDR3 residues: CASSLAWDRGNTIYF. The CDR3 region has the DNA TGTGCCAGCAGCTTAGCGTGGGACAGGGGAAACACCATATATTTT.

This CDR3 reads CASSLNAGWGDNSPLHF. The CDR3 DNA reads as TGTGCCAGCAGTTTAAATGCGGGGTGGGGAGATAATTCACCCCTCCACTTT. The V gene is TRBV27, the J gene TRBJ1-6, with D uncertain. This CDR3 contains 17 residues. The V and J ends lost 2 bases and 5 bases respectively, with 16 bases between them. The germline gives CDR1 MNHEY, CDR2 SMNVEV (reference sequence).

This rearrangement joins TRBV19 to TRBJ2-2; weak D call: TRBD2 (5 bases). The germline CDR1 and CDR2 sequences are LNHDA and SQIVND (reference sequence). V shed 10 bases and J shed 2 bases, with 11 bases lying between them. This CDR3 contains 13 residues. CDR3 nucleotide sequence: TGTGCCACCGAGGGCCGAAACACCGGGGAGCTGTTTTTT. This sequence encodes CATEGRNTGELFF.

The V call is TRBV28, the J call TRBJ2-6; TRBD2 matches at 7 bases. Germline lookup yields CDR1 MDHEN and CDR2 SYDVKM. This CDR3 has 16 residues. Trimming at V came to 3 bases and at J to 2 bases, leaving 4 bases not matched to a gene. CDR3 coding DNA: TGTGCCAGCAGTTTTTGGGCGGGAGCTGGGGCCAACGTCCTGACTTTC. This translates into CASSFWAGAGANVLTF. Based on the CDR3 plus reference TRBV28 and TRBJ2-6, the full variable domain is DVKVTQSSRYLVKRTGEKVFLECVQDMDHENMFWYRQDPGLGLRLIYFSYDVKMKEKGDIPEGYSVSREKKERFSLILESASTNQTSMYLCASSFWAGAGANVLTFGAGSRLTVL.

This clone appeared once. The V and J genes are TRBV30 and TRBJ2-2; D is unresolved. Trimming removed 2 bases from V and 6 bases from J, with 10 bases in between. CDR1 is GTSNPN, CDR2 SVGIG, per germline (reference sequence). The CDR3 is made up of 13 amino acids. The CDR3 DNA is TGTGCCTGGAGTTTCACAGACCCCGGGGAGCTGTTTTTT. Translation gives CAWSFTDPGELFF. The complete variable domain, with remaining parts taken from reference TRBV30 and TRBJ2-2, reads SQTIHQWPATLVQPVGSPLSLECTVEGTSNPNLYWYRQAAGRGLQLLFYSVGIGQISSEVPQNLSASRPQDRQFILSSKKLLLSDSGFYLCAWSFTDPGELFFGEGSRLTVL.

CDR3 sequence (DNA): TGTGCCAGTAGTATAGATCACAGGGGGCCTCAGCCCCAGCATTTT. Its translation: CASSIDHRGPQPQHF. This chain links TRBV19 with TRBJ1-5; 9 bases line up with TRBD1. V lost 0 bases and J lost 6; bases outside the gene matches: 3. The germline V gene has CDR1 LNHDA and CDR2 SQIVND (reference sequence). The CDR3 contains 15 residues.

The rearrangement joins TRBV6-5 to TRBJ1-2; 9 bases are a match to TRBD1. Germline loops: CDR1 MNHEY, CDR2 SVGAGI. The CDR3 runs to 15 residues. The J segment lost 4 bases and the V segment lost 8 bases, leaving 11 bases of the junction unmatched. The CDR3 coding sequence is TGTGCCAGCTCAACAGGGGGCCTCCCTGGCTATGGCTACACCTTC. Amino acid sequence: CASSTGGLPGYGYTF.

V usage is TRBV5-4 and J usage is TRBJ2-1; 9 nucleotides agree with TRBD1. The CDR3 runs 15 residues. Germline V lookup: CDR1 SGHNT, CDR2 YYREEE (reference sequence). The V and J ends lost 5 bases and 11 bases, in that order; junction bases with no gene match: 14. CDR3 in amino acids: CASRSAGTGTMKQFF. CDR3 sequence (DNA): TGTGCCAGCAGGTCAGCCGGGACAGGGACAATGAAGCAGTTCTTC.

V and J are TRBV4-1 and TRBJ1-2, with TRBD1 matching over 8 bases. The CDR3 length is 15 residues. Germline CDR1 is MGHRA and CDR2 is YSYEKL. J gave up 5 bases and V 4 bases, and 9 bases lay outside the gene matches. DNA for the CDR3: TGCGCCAGCAGCCGCCAGCAGACAGGGGTATATGGCTACACCTTC. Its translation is CASSRQQTGVYGYTF.

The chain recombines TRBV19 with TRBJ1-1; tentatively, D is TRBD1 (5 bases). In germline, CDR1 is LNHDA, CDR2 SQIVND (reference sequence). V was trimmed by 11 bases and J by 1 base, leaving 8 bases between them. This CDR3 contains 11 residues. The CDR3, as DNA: TGTGCCGCGGGACGGAACACTGAAGCTTTCTTT. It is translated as CAAGRNTEAFF.

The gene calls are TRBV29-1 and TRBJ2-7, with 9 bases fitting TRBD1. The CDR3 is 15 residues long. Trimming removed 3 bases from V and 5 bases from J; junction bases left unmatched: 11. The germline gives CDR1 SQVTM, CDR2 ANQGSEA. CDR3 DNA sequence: TGCAGCGTTGAGTCGAGGACAGGGGTTCGGGACGAGCAGTACTTC. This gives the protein CSVESRTGVRDEQYF.

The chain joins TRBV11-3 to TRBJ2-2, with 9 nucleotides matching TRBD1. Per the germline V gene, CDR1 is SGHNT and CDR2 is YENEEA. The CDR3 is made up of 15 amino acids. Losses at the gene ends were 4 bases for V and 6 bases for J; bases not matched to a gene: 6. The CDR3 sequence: CASSSKQGAPGELFF. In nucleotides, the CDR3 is TGTGCCAGCAGCTCAAAACAGGGGGCCCCCGGGGAGCTGTTTTTT.

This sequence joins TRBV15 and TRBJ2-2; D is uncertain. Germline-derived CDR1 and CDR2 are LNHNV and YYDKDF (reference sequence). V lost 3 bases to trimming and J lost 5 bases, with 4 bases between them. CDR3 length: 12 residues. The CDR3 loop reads CATSSLTGELFF. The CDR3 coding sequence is TGTGCCACCAGCAGTCTTACCGGGGAGCTGTTTTTT.

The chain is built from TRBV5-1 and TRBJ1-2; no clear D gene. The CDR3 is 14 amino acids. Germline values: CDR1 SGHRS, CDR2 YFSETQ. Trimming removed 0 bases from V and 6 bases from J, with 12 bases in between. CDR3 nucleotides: TGCGCCAGCAGCTTGGGCGGGCAGGATGATGGCTACACCTTC. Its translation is CASSLGGQDDGYTF. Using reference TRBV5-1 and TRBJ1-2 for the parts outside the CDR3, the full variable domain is KAGVTQTPRYLIKTRGQQVTLSCSPISGHRSVSWYQQTPGQGLQFLFEYFSETQRNKGNFPGRFSGRQFSNSRSEMNVSTLELGDSALYLCASSLGGQDDGYTFGSGTRLTVV.

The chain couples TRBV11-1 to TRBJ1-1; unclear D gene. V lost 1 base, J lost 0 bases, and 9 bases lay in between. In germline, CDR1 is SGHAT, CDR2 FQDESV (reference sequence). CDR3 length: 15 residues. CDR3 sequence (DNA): TGTGCCAGCAGCTTAGATCCTAGCTTGAACACTGAAGCTTTCTTT. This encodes CASSLDPSLNTEAFF.

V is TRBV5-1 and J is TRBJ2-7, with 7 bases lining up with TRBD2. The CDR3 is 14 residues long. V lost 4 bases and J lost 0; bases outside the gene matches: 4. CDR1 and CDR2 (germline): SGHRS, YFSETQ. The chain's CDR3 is CASSTGGGSYEQYF. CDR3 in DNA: TGCGCCAGCAGCACGGGGGGAGGCTCCTACGAGCAGTACTTC.

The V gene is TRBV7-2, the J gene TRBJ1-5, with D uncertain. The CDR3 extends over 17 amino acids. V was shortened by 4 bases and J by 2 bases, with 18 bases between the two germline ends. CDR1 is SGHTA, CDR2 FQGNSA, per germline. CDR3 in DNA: TGTGCCAGCAGCTGGAGGGCTGTAGGGCAGGGCAATCAGCCCCAGCATTTT. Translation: CASSWRAVGQGNQPQHF.

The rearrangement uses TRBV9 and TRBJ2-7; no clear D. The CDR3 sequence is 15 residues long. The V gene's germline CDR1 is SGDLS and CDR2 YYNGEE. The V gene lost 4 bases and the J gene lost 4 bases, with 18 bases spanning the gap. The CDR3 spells CASSNKLGSDYEQYF. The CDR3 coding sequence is TGTGCCAGCAGCAACAAGCTAGGAAGCGATTACGAGCAGTACTTC.

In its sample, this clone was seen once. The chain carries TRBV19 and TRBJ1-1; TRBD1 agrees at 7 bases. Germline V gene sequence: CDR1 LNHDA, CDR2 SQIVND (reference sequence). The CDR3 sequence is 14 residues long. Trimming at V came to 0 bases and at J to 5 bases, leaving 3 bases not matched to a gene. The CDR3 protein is CASSIDVQGTEAFF. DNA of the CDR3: TGTGCCAGTAGTATAGATGTACAGGGGACTGAAGCTTTCTTT.